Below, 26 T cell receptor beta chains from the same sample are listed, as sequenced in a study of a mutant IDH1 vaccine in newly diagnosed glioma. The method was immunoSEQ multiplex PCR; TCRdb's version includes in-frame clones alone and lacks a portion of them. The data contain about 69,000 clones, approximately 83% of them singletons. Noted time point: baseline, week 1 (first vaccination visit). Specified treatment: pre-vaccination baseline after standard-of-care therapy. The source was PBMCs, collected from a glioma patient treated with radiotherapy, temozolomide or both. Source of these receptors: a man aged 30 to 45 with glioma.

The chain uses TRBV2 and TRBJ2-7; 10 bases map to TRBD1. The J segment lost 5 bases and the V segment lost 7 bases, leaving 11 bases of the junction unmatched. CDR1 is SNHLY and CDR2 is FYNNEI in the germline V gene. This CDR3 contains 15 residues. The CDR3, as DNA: TGTGCCAGCATCCCTCGGGACAGGGGTAAGCACGAGCAGTACTTC. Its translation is CASIPRDRGKHEQYF.

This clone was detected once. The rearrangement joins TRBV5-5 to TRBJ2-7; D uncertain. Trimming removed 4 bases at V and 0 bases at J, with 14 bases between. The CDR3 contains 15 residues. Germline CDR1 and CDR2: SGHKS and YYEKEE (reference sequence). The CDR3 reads CASSTGASSSYEQYF. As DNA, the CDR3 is TGTGCCAGCAGCACCGGTGCGTCGAGCTCCTACGAGCAGTACTTC.

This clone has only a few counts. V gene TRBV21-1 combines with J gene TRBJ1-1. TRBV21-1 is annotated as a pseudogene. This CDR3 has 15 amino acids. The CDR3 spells CASSKAHLRGTEAFF. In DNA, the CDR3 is TGTGCCAGCAGCAAAGCCCACTTACGCGGCACTGAAGCTTTCTTT.

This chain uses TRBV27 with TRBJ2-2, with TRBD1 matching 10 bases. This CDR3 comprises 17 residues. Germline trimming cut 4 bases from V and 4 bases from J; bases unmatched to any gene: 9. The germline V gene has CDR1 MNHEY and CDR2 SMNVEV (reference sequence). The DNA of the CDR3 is TGTGCCAGCAGTTCCGGGACAGGGGTTCAAGGCACCGGGGAGCTGTTTTTT. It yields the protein CASSSGTGVQGTGELFF.

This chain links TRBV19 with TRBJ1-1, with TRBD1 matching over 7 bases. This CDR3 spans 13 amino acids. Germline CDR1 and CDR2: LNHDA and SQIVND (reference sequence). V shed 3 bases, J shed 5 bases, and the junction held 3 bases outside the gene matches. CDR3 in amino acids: CASSIPTGTEAFF. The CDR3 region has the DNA TGTGCCAGTAGTATCCCGACAGGGACTGAAGCTTTCTTT.

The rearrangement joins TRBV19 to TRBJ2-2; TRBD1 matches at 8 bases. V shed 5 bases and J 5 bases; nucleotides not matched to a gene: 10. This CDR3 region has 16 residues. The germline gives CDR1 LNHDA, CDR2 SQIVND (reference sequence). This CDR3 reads CASSFLRQGRTGELFF. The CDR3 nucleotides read TGTGCCAGTAGTTTCCTACGACAGGGGCGAACCGGGGAGCTGTTTTTT.

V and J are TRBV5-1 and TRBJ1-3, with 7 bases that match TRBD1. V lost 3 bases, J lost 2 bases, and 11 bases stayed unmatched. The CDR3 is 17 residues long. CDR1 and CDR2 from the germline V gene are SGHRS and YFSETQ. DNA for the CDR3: TGCGCCAGCAGCTCCGCGGTTCTTGGACAGGCTGGAAACACCATATATTTT. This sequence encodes CASSSAVLGQAGNTIYF.

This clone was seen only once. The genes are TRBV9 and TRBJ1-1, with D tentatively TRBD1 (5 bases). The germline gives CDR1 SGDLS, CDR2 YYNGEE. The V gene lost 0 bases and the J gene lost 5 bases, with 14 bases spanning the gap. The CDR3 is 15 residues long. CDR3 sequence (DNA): TGTGCCAGCAGCGTAGGGTTAGGGACGCCTACTGAAGCTTTCTTT. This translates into CASSVGLGTPTEAFF. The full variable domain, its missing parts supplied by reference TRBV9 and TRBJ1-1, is DSGVTQTPKHLITATGQRVTLRCSPRSGDLSVYWYQQSLDQGLQFLIQYYNGEERAKGNILERFSAQQFPDLHSELNLSSLELGDSALYFCASSVGLGTPTEAFFGQGTRLTVV.

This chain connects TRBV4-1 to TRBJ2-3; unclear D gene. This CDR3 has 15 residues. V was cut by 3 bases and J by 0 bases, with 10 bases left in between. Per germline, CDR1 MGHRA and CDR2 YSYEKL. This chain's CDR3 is CASSHTAPSTDTQYF. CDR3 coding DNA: TGCGCCAGCAGCCATACCGCACCTAGCACAGATACGCAGTATTTT.

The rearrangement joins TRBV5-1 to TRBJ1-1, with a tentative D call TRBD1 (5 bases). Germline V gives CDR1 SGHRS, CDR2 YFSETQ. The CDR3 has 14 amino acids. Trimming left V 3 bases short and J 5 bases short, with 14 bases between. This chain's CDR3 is CASSSVQGRTEAFF. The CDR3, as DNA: TGCGCCAGCAGCTCCGTTCAGGGTAGGACTGAAGCTTTCTTT.

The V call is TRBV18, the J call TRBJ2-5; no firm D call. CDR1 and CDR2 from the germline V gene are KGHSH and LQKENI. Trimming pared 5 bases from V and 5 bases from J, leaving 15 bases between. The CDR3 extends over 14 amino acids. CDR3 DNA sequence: TGTGCCAGCTCATCTAGGGCAACATCCGAGACCCAGTACTTC. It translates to CASSSRATSETQYF.

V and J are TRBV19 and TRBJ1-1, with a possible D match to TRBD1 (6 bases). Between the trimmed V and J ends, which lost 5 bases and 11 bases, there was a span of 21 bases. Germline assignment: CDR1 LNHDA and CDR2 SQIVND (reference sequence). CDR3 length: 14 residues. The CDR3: CASSPGDRRGRAFF. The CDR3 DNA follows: TGTGCCAGTAGTCCAGGGGATCGTCGGGGTAGGGCTTTCTTT. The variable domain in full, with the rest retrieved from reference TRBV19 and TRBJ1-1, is DGGITQSPKYLFRKEGQNVTLSCEQNLNHDAMYWYRQDPGQGLRLIYYSQIVNDFQKGDIAEGYSVSREKKESFPLTVTSAQKNPTAFYLCASSPGDRRGRAFFGQGTRLTVV.

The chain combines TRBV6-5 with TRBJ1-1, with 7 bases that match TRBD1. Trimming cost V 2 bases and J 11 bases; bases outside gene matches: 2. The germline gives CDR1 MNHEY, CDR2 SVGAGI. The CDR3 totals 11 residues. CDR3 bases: TGTGCCAGCAGTTACGGACAGGATGCTTTCTTT. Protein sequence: CASSYGQDAFF.

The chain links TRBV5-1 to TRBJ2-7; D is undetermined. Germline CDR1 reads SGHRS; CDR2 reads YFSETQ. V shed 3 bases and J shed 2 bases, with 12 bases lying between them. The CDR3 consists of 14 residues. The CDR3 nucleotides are TGCGCCAGCAGCTCAAGGGCGGCTACCTACGAGCAGTACTTC. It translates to CASSSRAATYEQYF.

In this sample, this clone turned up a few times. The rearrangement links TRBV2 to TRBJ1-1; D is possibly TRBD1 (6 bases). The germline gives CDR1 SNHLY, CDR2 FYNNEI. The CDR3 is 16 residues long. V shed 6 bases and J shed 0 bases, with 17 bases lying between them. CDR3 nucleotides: TGTGCCAGCAGAAGACAGGTCCCCCCTATGAACACTGAAGCTTTCTTT. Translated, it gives CASRRQVPPMNTEAFF.

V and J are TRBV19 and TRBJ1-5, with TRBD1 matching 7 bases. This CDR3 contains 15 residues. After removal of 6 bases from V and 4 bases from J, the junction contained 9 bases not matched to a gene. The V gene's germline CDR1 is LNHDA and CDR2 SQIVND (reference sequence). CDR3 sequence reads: CASSREGGQNQPQHF. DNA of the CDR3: TGTGCCAGTAGCCGAGAGGGGGGACAGAATCAGCCCCAGCATTTT.

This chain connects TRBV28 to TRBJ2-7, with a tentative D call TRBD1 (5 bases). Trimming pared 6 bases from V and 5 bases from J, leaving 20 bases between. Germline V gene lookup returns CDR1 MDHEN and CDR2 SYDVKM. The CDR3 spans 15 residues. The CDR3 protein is CASRPLQADKDEQYF. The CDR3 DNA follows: TGTGCCAGCAGGCCATTACAGGCCGATAAGGACGAGCAGTACTTC.

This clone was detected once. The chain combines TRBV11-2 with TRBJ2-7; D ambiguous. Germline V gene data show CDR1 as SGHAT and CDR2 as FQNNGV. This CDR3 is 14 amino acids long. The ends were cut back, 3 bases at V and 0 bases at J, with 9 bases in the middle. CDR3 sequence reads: CASSFLQASYEQYF. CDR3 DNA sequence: TGTGCCAGCAGCTTTCTTCAGGCCTCCTACGAGCAGTACTTC.

The CDR3 DNA follows: TGTGCCAGCAGCGCCAGTGGGGCCAGGGGAGAGTTGTACTTC. This gives the protein CASSASGARGELYF. The gene calls are TRBV7-8 and TRBJ2-7, with a tentative D call TRBD1 (6 bases). Trimming removed 5 bases from V and 12 bases from J, with 23 bases in between. Germline assignment: CDR1 SGHVS and CDR2 FQNEAQ. This CDR3 is 14 amino acids long.

The CDR3 protein is CASSYSPAGGRETQYF. The CDR3 nucleotides are TGTGCCAGCAGTTACTCTCCAGCGGGGGGTCGAGAGACCCAGTACTTC. This chain uses TRBV6-5 with TRBJ2-5; 9 bases align to TRBD2. With V trimmed by 0 bases and J by 4 bases, 6 bases remained unmatched. The CDR3 has 16 residues. The germline V gene encodes CDR1 MNHEY and CDR2 SVGAGI.

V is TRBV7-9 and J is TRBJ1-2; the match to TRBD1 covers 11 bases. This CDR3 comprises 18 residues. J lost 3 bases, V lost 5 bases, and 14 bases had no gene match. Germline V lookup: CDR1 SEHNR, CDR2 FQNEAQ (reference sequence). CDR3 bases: TGTGCCAGCAGCGCGTGGGGGCGGACAGGGGGCGCTGACTATGGCTACACCTTC. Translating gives CASSAWGRTGGADYGYTF.

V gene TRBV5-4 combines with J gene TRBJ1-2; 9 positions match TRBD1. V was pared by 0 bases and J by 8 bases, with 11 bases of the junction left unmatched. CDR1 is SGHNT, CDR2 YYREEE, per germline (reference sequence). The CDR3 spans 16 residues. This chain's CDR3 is CASSLDRGLDSGGYTF. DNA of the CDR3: TGTGCCAGCAGCTTGGACAGGGGGCTGGATTCGGGAGGCTACACCTTC.

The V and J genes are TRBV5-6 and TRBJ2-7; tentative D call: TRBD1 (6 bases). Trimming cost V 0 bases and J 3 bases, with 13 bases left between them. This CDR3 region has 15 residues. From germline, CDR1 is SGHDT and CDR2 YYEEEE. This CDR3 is CASSLGTGHLYEQYF. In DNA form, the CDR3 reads TGTGCCAGCAGCTTGGGGACGGGACACCTCTACGAGCAGTACTTC.

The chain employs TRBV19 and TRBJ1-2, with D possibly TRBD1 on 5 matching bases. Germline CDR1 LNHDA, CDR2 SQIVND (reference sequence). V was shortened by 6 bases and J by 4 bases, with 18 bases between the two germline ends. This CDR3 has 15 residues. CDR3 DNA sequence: TGTGCCAGTAGCATGGCGGCGGACAAGGCCTATGGCTACACCTTC. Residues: CASSMAADKAYGYTF.

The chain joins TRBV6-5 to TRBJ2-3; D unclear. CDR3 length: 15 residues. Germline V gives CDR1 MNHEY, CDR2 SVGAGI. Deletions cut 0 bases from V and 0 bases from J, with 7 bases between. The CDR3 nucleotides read TGTGCCAGCAGTTACTCGAGACACAGCACAGATACGCAGTATTTT. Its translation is CASSYSRHSTDTQYF.

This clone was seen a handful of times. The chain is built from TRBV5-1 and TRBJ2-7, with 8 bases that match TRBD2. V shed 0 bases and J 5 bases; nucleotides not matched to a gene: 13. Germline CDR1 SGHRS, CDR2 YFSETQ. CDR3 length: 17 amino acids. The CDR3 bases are TGCGCCAGCAGCTTGGCCGTTGCGGGGGGCCCTGGAGACGAGCAGTACTTC. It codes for CASSLAVAGGPGDEQYF.